The clone carrying this TCR beta chain was observed a handful of times. From the RT-PCR reads, TCRdb called clonotypes with MiXCR, one entry per CDR3 protein. Here the sample spans about 680,000 distinct CDR3 sequences, more than 13% being singletons. CDR3 length: 14 amino acids. Germline V CDR1 and CDR2: SGDLS, YYNGEE. The ends were cut back, 1 base at V and 6 bases at J, with 10 bases in the middle. The sequenced sample was memory CD4+ T cells from blood. This chain links TRBV9 with TRBJ1-4; no clear D. The origin of this receptor is a female donor in good health, serving as a healthy control. This CDR3 reads CASSVSAVDEKLFF. CDR3 bases: TGTGCCAGCAGCGTAAGCGCTGTAGATGAAAAACTGTTTTTT. Full variable domain (rest looked up from reference TRBV9 and TRBJ1-4): DSGVTQTPKHLITATGQRVTLRCSPRSGDLSVYWYQQSLDQGLQFLIQYYNGEERAKGNILERFSAQQFPDLHSELNLSSLELGDSALYFCASSVSAVDEKLFFGSGTQLSVL.